Listed below are T cell receptor beta chains from one sample, sequenced in a study of blood T cell repertoires in COVID-19. The assay was immunoSEQ multiplex PCR, and TCRdb's table has in-frame clones only and misses some. In the table there are 250,000 to 300,000 clones, roughly 89% of which are singletons. Sequences were obtained from peripheral blood. These receptors were taken from a man over 45 with acute or convalescent COVID-19. The CDR3 runs from the conserved cysteine through the conserved F or W. The D gene is left open where the match is weak. Size is stated for part of the rows, as once, few or many counts, or as a class when the clone is expanded.

CDR3aa,CDR3nt,v_gene,d_gene,j_gene,abundance
CASSLGSGTDTQYF,TGTGCCAGCAGCTTAGGTTCGGGCACAGATACGCAGTATTTT,TRBV7-9,.,TRBJ2-3,.
CASSPSRGGKSYNEQFF,TGCGCCAGCAGCCCATCTCGCGGGGGCAAGTCCTACAATGAGCAGTTCTTC,TRBV4-1,.,TRBJ2-1,.
CASSPKPAAHRTDTQYF,TGTGCCAGCAGCCCAAAGCCAGCGGCCCATCGCACAGATACGCAGTATTTT,TRBV4-2,.,TRBJ2-3,.
CASSPKGESIDEQYF,TGTGCCAGCTCACCGAAGGGGGAAAGTATAGACGAGCAGTACTTC,TRBV18,.,TRBJ2-7,.
CASSQGTGLGGNTIYF,TGTGCCAGCAGCCAAGGGACAGGGTTGGGCGGAAACACCATATATTTT,TRBV7-2,TRBD1,TRBJ1-3,.
CASSKEQGGEQFF,TGTGCCAGCAGCAAAGAGCAGGGGGGTGAGCAGTTCTTC,TRBV7-9,.,TRBJ2-1,once
CASSRDTGGSPLHF,TGTGCCAGCAGCCGCGACACGGGGGGGTCACCCCTCCACTTT,TRBV6-5,.,TRBJ1-6,.
CASSQVDYLPPDTQYF,TGTGCCAGCAGCCAAGTTGACTACCTTCCTCCAGATACGCAGTATTTT,TRBV14,.,TRBJ2-3,.
CASSSLAGGEEQYF,TGTGCCAGCAGTTCTCTAGCGGGGGGGGAAGAGCAGTACTTC,TRBV2,TRBD2,TRBJ2-7,.
CASSLGGSAVSYEQYF,TGCGCCAGCAGCTTGGGGGGCAGTGCAGTGTCCTACGAGCAGTACTTC,TRBV5-1,.,TRBJ2-7,.